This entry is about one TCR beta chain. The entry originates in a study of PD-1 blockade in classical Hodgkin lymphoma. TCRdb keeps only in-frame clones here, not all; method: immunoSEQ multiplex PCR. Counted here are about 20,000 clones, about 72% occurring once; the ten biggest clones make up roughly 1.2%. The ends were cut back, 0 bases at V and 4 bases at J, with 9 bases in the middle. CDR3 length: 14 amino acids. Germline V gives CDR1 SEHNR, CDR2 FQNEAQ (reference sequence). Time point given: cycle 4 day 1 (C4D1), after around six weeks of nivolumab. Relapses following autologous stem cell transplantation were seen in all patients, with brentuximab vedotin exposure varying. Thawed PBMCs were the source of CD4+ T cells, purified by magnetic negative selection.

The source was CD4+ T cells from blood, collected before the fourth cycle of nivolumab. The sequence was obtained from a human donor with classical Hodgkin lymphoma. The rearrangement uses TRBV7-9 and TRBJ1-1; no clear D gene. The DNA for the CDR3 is TGTGCCAGCAGCTTAGCTTCTCCTCCCACTGAAGCTTTCTTT. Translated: CASSLASPPTEAFF.